This record looks at one T cell receptor (beta chain) sequence and its context. This sample is part of a study of shared T cell receptors in the human thymus. Germline lookup yields CDR1 SGHVS and CDR2 FNYEAQ. There are 16 residues in the CDR3. The trim removed 5 bases at V and 7 bases at J, leaving 13 bases unmatched. Sequencing was performed with immunoSEQ multiplex PCR; in TCRdb, only in-frame clones are kept and a portion is missing. Among hundreds of thousands of clones listed, around nine tenths were seen once. These data were likewise used in another study, on human thymus T cells. That paper states: The source of the thymus tissue was resections taken during corrective heart surgery.

This sequence was found in a boy under two years old with a congenital heart defect. Sample: thymocytes. This rearrangement joins TRBV7-6 to TRBJ2-7; 11 nucleotides align to TRBD1. Here the CDR3 DNA reads TGTGCCAGCAGCCGAACCCGGGGACAGGGGGTCCGGGAGCAGTACTTC. Translated, it gives CASSRTRGQGVREQYF. Drawing the rest from reference TRBV7-6 and TRBJ2-7, the complete variable domain is GAGVSQSPRYKVTKRGQDVALRCDPISGHVSLYWYRQALGQGPEFLTYFNYEAQQDKSGLPNDRFSAERPEGSISTLTIQRTEQRDSAMYRCASSRTRGQGVREQYFGPGTRLTVT.